Listed here are 13 T cell receptor beta chains from one sample, sequenced in a study of cytomegalovirus exposure and HLA in healthy donors. The PCR ran on 60 Vbeta and 13 Jbeta primers. Assay used: immunoSEQ multiplex PCR; TCRdb lists only in-frame clones, some missing. The sample shows 120,000 to 150,000 clones, about three quarters of them seen only once. Specimen: PBMCs. The receptor source for this set is a middle-aged woman in good health and CMV-seronegative.

The chain uses TRBV7-8 and TRBJ2-3; TRBD1 matches at 7 bases. V lost 5 bases and J lost 2; bases outside the gene matches: 10. This CDR3 comprises 16 residues. The germline gives CDR1 SGHVS, CDR2 FQNEAQ. The CDR3 is CASSRFDRDVTDTQYF. The CDR3 DNA follows: TGTGCCAGCAGCCGTTTTGACAGGGACGTCACAGATACGCAGTATTTT. Based on the CDR3 plus reference TRBV7-8 and TRBJ2-3, the full variable domain is GAGVSQSPRYKVAKRGQDVALRCDPISGHVSLFWYQQALGQGPEFLTYFQNEAQLDKSGLPSDRFFAERPEGSVSTLKIQRTQQEDSAVYLCASSRFDRDVTDTQYFGPGTRLTVL.

The chain uses TRBV11-1 and TRBJ1-1; possible D gene TRBD1, 6 bases. The CDR3 has 15 amino acids. Deletions cut 5 bases from V and 1 base from J, with 14 bases between. Germline loops: CDR1 SGHAT, CDR2 FQDESV (reference sequence). The CDR3 is CASSQFRTANTEAFF. The CDR3 nucleotides are TGTGCCAGCAGCCAATTCCGGACAGCGAACACTGAAGCTTTCTTT.

This clone has only one observation. The V gene is TRBV15, the J gene TRBJ2-3; TRBD1 matches at 10 bases. V lost 1 base and J lost 3; bases outside the gene matches: 4. The CDR3 runs 16 residues. Germline V CDR1 and CDR2: LNHNV, YYDKDF (reference sequence). CDR3 DNA sequence: TGTGCCACCAGCAGAGTTGGGACAGGGGTGACAGATACGCAGTATTTT. This translates into CATSRVGTGVTDTQYF.

The chain couples TRBV28 to TRBJ1-2; unclear D gene. The CDR3 loop spans 18 amino acids. V was cut by 7 bases and J by 6 bases, with 30 bases left in between. Germline assignment: CDR1 MDHEN and CDR2 SYDVKM. CDR3 DNA sequence: TGTGCCAGCACTTCTTTCAATCCCGAAACCGGGAGCAGACATGGCTACACCTTC. This translates into CASTSFNPETGSRHGYTF.

This chain joins TRBV4-2 and TRBJ2-1; 9 bases agree with TRBD2. The CDR3 covers 17 residues. Germline-derived CDR1 and CDR2 are LGHNA and YNFKEQ. V lost 1 base to trimming and J lost 9 bases; unmatched junction nucleotides: 13. Written as DNA, the CDR3 is TGTGCCAGCAGCCAAGTAGTACCGCTAGCGGGATATGGTGAGCAGTTCTTC. This gives the protein CASSQVVPLAGYGEQFF.

This chain connects TRBV7-9 to TRBJ2-7; D gene unclear. The CDR3 totals 12 residues. Trimming shortened V by 6 bases and J by 2 bases, and 8 bases separated the two germline ends. Germline V gene data show CDR1 as SEHNR and CDR2 as FQNEAQ (reference sequence). The CDR3 nucleotides read TGTGCCAGCAGAACCGACACCTACGAGCAGTACTTC. Translation: CASRTDTYEQYF. The complete variable domain, with remaining parts taken from reference TRBV7-9 and TRBJ2-7, reads DTGVSQNPRHKITKRGQNVTFRCDPISEHNRLYWYRQTLGQGPEFLTYFQNEAQLEKSRLLSDRFSAERPKGSFSTLEIQRTEQGDSAMYLCASRTDTYEQYFGPGTRLTVT.

The rearrangement joins TRBV15 to TRBJ1-3; maybe TRBD1 (6 bases). Germline values: CDR1 LNHNV, CDR2 YYDKDF (reference sequence). The CDR3 consists of 15 residues. The V end was cut by 1 base, the J end by 4 bases, with 11 bases between. The CDR3: CATSRARQGGNTIYF. The CDR3 region has the DNA TGTGCCACCAGCAGAGCTCGGCAGGGGGGAAACACCATATATTTT. The variable domain in full, completed from reference TRBV15 and TRBJ1-3, reads DAMVIQNPRYQVTQFGKPVTLSCSQTLNHNVMYWYQQKSSQAPKLLFHYYDKDFNNEADTPDNFQSRRPNTSFCFLDIRSPGLGDTAMYLCATSRARQGGNTIYFGEGSWLTVV.

Here the CDR3 reads CASSLDPAVTYEQYF. The CDR3 nucleotides are TGTGCCAGCAGCTTAGACCCAGCGGTGACTTACGAGCAGTACTTC. This chain joins TRBV7-3 and TRBJ2-7, with D possibly being TRBD2 (5 bases). The CDR3 totals 15 residues. Trimming stripped 2 bases from V and 4 bases from J, with 15 bases between. The V gene's germline CDR1 is SGHTA and CDR2 FQGTGA. The complete variable domain, with remaining parts taken from reference TRBV7-3 and TRBJ2-7, reads GAGVSQTPSNKVTEKGKYVELRCDPISGHTALYWYRQSLGQGPEFLIYFQGTGAADDSGLPNDRFFAVRPEGSVSTLKIQRTERGDSAVYLCASSLDPAVTYEQYFGPGTRLTVT.

The chain links TRBV6-4 to TRBJ1-4; possible D gene TRBD1, 5 bases. CDR1 and CDR2 (germline): MRHNA, SNTAGT. Trimming removed 8 bases at V and 3 bases at J, with 13 bases between. The CDR3 spans 14 residues. Written as DNA, the CDR3 is TGTGCCAGCCCTAGACAGTGGGCTAATGAAAAACTGTTTTTT. This gives the protein CASPRQWANEKLFF.

In this sample, this clone turned up a few times. V gene TRBV5-1 combines with J gene TRBJ1-2; D remains unclear. The germline V and J ends were trimmed by 0 bases and 7 bases, with 10 bases remaining between them. This CDR3 has 13 amino acids. Germline CDR1 and CDR2: SGHRS and YFSETQ. Written as DNA, the CDR3 is TGCGCCAGCAGCTTGGATGCGAGCCTTGGCTACACCTTC. Its translation: CASSLDASLGYTF.

The chain's CDR3 is CASRGTMNTEAFF. CDR3 nucleotides: TGTGCCAGCCGAGGTACCATGAACACTGAAGCTTTCTTT. This rearrangement joins TRBV7-9 to TRBJ1-1; the D is unclear. The germline V and J ends were trimmed by 8 bases and 0 bases, with 10 bases remaining between them. The germline gives CDR1 SEHNR, CDR2 FQNEAQ (reference sequence). This CDR3 contains 13 residues.

The rearrangement links TRBV9 to TRBJ2-2; maybe TRBD2 (6 bases). V was pared by 0 bases and J by 1 base, with 7 bases between. The CDR3 runs 15 residues. Per the germline V gene, CDR1 is SGDLS and CDR2 is YYNGEE. In DNA form, the CDR3 reads TGTGCCAGCAGCGTAGAAGCGGGGAACACCGGGGAGCTGTTTTTT. Translating gives CASSVEAGNTGELFF.

This sequence joins TRBV27 and TRBJ1-2; TRBD1 is a possible D gene (5 bases). CDR3 length equals 14 residues. Germline CDR1 is MNHEY and CDR2 is SMNVEV (reference sequence). Between the trimmed V and J ends, which lost 5 bases and 10 bases, there was a span of 20 bases. CDR3 bases: TGTGCCAGCAGTACCGACAGTACGGCGGCAGACTACACCTTC. Protein sequence: CASSTDSTAADYTF.